Included here is one T cell receptor (beta chain) sequence, with context. Its antigen remains unidentified. The source of the sample is a study of cytomegalovirus exposure and HLA in healthy donors. Study conclusions and caveats: The authors confirmed in vitro that a few CMV-associated chains were specific for CMV antigens. Segments of the TCR beta V type were, in most cases, productive about 87% or about 30% of the time in an earlier analysis. According to reports, the classifier identified cytomegalovirus status with high specificity and sensitivity. Later on, an analysis found that several of the most significant clusters appeared to be linked to common viral pathogens, which included parvovirus B19.

The PCR ran on 60 Vbeta and 13 Jbeta primers. Sequencing was performed with immunoSEQ multiplex PCR; in TCRdb, only in-frame clones are kept and a portion is missing. The sample yields about 130,000 clones, about 81% seen once. V gave up 3 bases and J gave up 0 bases, with 12 bases separating them. In germline, CDR1 is MNHEY, CDR2 SMNVEV (reference sequence). The CDR3 sequence is 15 residues long. Source material: PBMCs. The chain carries TRBV27 and TRBJ2-7; D may be TRBD1 (5 bases). This clonotype originated in a woman aged 35 to 49 in good health and CMV-seropositive. The CDR3 spells CASSFARALSYEQYF. CDR3 bases: TGTGCCAGCAGTTTCGCCAGGGCCCTCTCCTACGAGCAGTACTTC.